The 32 T cell receptor beta chains below were found in one sample sequenced in a study of metastatic and nonmetastatic thyroid tumors. Each patient went into thyroid surgery without having received any treatment. TCRdb re-called the PCR reads through MiXCR. The repertoire includes some 18,000 clones, 22% of them detected once, and less than 11% sits in the top ten. The sample taken for sequencing was tumor tissue. The receptor set was obtained from a male donor with papillary thyroid cancer or a benign thyroid nodule (not recorded which). Some clones in this sample may be carry-over from other donors' samples.

This clone was seen only a few times. Since a much larger clone is just one base distant, this may be a read error. The chain carries TRBV11-1 and TRBJ1-1; D unresolved. The CDR3 runs to 11 residues. The V end lost 5 bases, the J end lost 4 bases, and 5 bases lay between the germline ends. Germline assignment: CDR1 SGHAT and CDR2 FQDESV (reference sequence). The CDR3 DNA reads as TGTGCCAGCAGCCAGAGCACTGAAGCTTTCTTT. Its protein is CASSQSTEAFF.

The V and J genes are TRBV6-1 and TRBJ2-3, with 7 bases matching TRBD2. There are 15 residues in the CDR3. J gave up 3 bases and V 2 bases, and 5 bases lay outside the gene matches. From germline, CDR1 is MNHNS and CDR2 SASEGT. The CDR3 is CASSELAGATDTQYF. CDR3 nucleotide sequence: TGTGCCAGCAGTGAATTGGCGGGAGCGACAGATACGCAGTATTTT.

This clone was found many times. J is TRBJ2-1 and V is TRBV4-1; TRBD2 might be the D (6 bases). Trimming pared 0 bases from V and 0 bases from J, leaving 9 bases between. Germline V gives CDR1 MGHRA, CDR2 YSYEKL. The CDR3 spans 16 residues. Written as DNA, the CDR3 is TGCGCCAGCAGCCAAGATAGCGGCAGCTCCTACAATGAGCAGTTCTTC. It specifies CASSQDSGSSYNEQFF.

In regard to this clone: Mismatch with germline at one junction end may stem from a read error. The V gene is TRBV20-1, the J gene TRBJ2-1, with TRBD2 identical over 10 bases. The CDR3 sequence is 14 residues long. The germline V gene encodes CDR1 DFQATT and CDR2 SNEGSKA (reference sequence). This CDR3 is CCASTSGIGNVQFF. CDR3 DNA: TGCTGTGCTAGTACTAGCGGGATTGGCAATGTGCAGTTCTTC.

This chain uses TRBV2 with TRBJ2-1; D gene unclear. The CDR3 is 16 amino acids. Trimming took off 2 bases at V and 0 bases at J, with 11 bases between the two ends. CDR1 SNHLY and CDR2 FYNNEI come from the germline V gene. The CDR3 coding sequence is TGTGCCAGCAGTGAAAGATTTTGGAGCTCCTACAATGAGCAGTTCTTC. This sequence encodes CASSERFWSSYNEQFF.

This clone was seen a few times. Just one base apart from a much larger clone, this may be a read error. The gene calls are TRBV6-2 or TRBV6-3 and TRBJ2-2, with 9 nucleotides matching TRBD2. Germline lookup yields CDR1 MNHEY and CDR2 SVGEGT. This CDR3 is built from 16 residues. The chain's CDR3 is CAGRLGAGGPSGELFF. For the CDR3, the DNA is TGTGCCGGCAGACTAGGGGCGGGAGGGCCCTCCGGGGAGCTGTTTTTT.

The chain employs TRBV5-1 and TRBJ1-2; D is uncertain. The V gene's germline CDR1 is SGHRS and CDR2 YFSETQ. There are 14 residues in the CDR3. V lost 0 bases and J 8 bases, leaving 14 bases between the germline ends. The CDR3 here is CASSLGQDAGGYTF. CDR3 coding DNA: TGCGCCAGCAGCTTGGGTCAGGACGCCGGAGGCTACACCTTC.

With regard to this clone: This CDR3 fails to terminate in the conserved phenylalanine or tryptophan, so it likely reflects a read error. This sequence joins TRBV24-1 and TRBJ2-2; 7 positions match TRBD1. The length of the CDR3 is 16 residues. The V segment lost 3 bases and the J segment 5 bases; nucleotides outside the gene matches: 8. Germline V gene data show CDR1 as KGHDR and CDR2 as SFDVKD. The CDR3 sequence is CATSDTRDSWTGELFY. Here the CDR3 DNA reads TGTGCCACCAGTGATACCAGGGACAGTTGGACCGGGGAGCTGTTTTAT.

As regards this clone: A read error may account for a junction end that differs from germline. The chain has TRBV6-5 and TRBJ2-2, with no clear D. The CDR3 totals 16 residues. Looked up from germline, CDR1 is MNHEY and CDR2 is SVGAGI. CDR3 in amino acids: CASSYRTPGGTGELFF. CDR3 bases: TGTGCCAGCAGTTACCGGACGCCCGGTGGCACCGGTGAGCTGTTTTTT.

The CDR3 sequence: CASSLRAGYGEQFF. The CDR3, as DNA: TGTGCCAGCAGCCTCAGAGCTGGCTACGGTGAGCAGTTCTTC. The rearrangement links TRBV3-1 to TRBJ2-1; D gene unclear. The CDR3 is 14 amino acids. V lost 4 bases, J lost 9 bases, and 16 bases lay in between. The germline gives CDR1 LGHDT, CDR2 YNNKEL (reference sequence).

The chain is built from TRBV6-2 or TRBV6-3 and TRBJ1-2, with unresolved D. Germline V lookup: CDR1 MNHEY, CDR2 SVGEGT. This CDR3 is 15 amino acids long. Trimming removed 0 bases from V and 4 bases from J, with 12 bases in between. In nucleotides, the CDR3 is TGTGCCAGCAGTTACTCGGGCGTACGGCTCTATGGCTACACCTTC. Protein sequence: CASSYSGVRLYGYTF.

With regard to this clone: A read error is possible here, since a much larger clone lies one base away. This chain connects TRBV7-3 to TRBJ2-3; D is perhaps TRBD2 (5 bases). In germline, CDR1 is SGHTA, CDR2 FQGTGA. V was clipped by 11 bases and J by 4 bases, with 16 bases between them. This CDR3 comprises 13 residues. The CDR3 reads CAAGEGSADTQYF. In DNA form, the CDR3 reads TGTGCCGCTGGAGAGGGATCTGCAGATACGCAGTATTTT.

This clone was observed many times. The chain uses TRBV15 and TRBJ2-3, with D possibly being TRBD1 or TRBD2 (5 bases each). The CDR3 is made up of 16 amino acids. Germline CDR1 LNHNV, CDR2 YYDKDF (reference sequence). The ends were cut back, 0 bases at V and 3 bases at J, with 13 bases in the middle. The CDR3 nucleotides are TGTGCCACCAGCAGAGATCCTGGGGGTGCGACAGATACGCAGTATTTT. It translates to CATSRDPGGATDTQYF.

This clone was detected many times. This chain joins TRBV4-2 and TRBJ2-4; 9 bases match TRBD2. Germline V CDR1 and CDR2: LGHNA, YNFKEQ. This CDR3 contains 17 residues. J was trimmed by 1 base and V by 1 base; bases with no gene match: 5. In DNA, the CDR3 is TGTGCCAGCAGCCAAGTTTCTAGCGGGATTGCCAAAAACATTCAGTACTTC. Protein product: CASSQVSSGIAKNIQYF.

This clone appeared many times. The V call is TRBV20-1, the J call TRBJ1-2; the D gene is possibly TRBD1 (6 bases). CDR3 length: 15 amino acids. Germline values: CDR1 DFQATT, CDR2 SNEGSKA (reference sequence). V was shortened by 0 bases and J by 4 bases, with 15 bases between the two germline ends. The CDR3 DNA follows: TGCAGTGCTAGAGATCCTGGGGGGCGAGGCTATGGCTACACCTTC. Amino acid sequence: CSARDPGGRGYGYTF.

This clone is medium-sized within its sample. CDR3 region: CASSFAGQDLLNYGYTF. The CDR3 DNA sequence: TGTGCCAGCAGTTTCGCGGGACAGGACCTTCTTAACTATGGCTACACCTTC. The V gene is TRBV6-1, the J gene TRBJ1-2; the match to TRBD1 covers 8 bases. The length of the CDR3 is 17 residues. The germline V gene has CDR1 MNHNS and CDR2 SASEGT. V was clipped by 5 bases and J by 1 base; unmatched bases: 12.

Notes on this clone: A much larger clone differs by one base, so this may be a read error. V gene TRBV18 combines with J gene TRBJ2-2; D is perhaps TRBD2 (6 bases). This CDR3 comprises 16 residues. The germline V gene encodes CDR1 KGHSH and CDR2 LQKENI. The CDR3 is CASPPRSPGGTGELFF. The DNA of the CDR3 is TGTGCCAGCCCACCACGTTCGCCAGGAGGGACCGGGGAGCTGTTTTTT.

With respect to this clone: A much more abundant neighbour one base away suggests this may be a read error. The CDR3: CAWSRWTAGTQYF. The CDR3, as DNA: TGCGCCTGGAGTAGATGGACGGCAGGGACCCAGTACTTC. V usage is TRBV30 and J usage is TRBJ2-5; D ambiguous. The CDR3 is 13 amino acids. CDR1 is GTSNPN and CDR2 is SVGIG in the germline V gene (reference sequence).

Details on this clone: A read error may account for a junction end that differs from germline. The V gene is TRBV19, the J gene TRBJ2-6, with D maybe TRBD1 (6 bases). This CDR3 contains 18 residues. Germline values: CDR1 LNHDA, CDR2 SQIVND (reference sequence). DNA of the CDR3: TGTGCCTGTAGTAAAACAGGGACAACTTACTCTGTGGCCAACGTCCTGACTTTC. This translates into CACSKTGTTYSVANVLTF.

This clone has ten or more counts. The chain recombines TRBV2 with TRBJ1-6; D not certain. The germline CDR1 and CDR2 sequences are SNHLY and FYNNEI. CDR3 length: 12 residues. V lost 7 bases to trimming and J lost 7 bases, with 8 bases between them. The chain's CDR3 is CASKQRNSPLHF. CDR3 in DNA: TGTGCCAGCAAACAGCGGAATTCACCCCTCCACTTT.

This clone was recorded at least ten times. The chain has TRBV13 and TRBJ2-7; TRBD2 might be the D (6 bases). The CDR3 covers 13 residues. V was pared by 5 bases and J by 6 bases, with 14 bases between. Germline CDR1 is PRHDT and CDR2 is FYEKMQ (reference sequence). The CDR3 here is CASSDNAGFEQYF. CDR3 nucleotides: TGTGCCAGCAGCGATAATGCGGGGTTCGAGCAGTACTTC.

This clone appeared a few times. The rearrangement uses TRBV7-3 and TRBJ1-1; D call uncertain. The CDR3 is made up of 13 amino acids. V was cut by 6 bases and J by 3 bases, with 11 bases left in between. Germline CDR1 SGHTA, CDR2 FQGTGA. CDR3: CASSQVYYTEAFF. The CDR3 coding sequence is TGTGCCAGCAGTCAGGTATATTACACTGAAGCTTTCTTT.

The table lists this clone with a few counts. The CDR3 nucleotides are TGTGCCAGTAGTATCAAGCGGAACTACAACGAGCAGTACTTC. This gives the protein CASSIKRNYNEQYF. V is TRBV19 and J is TRBJ2-7; D possibly corresponds to TRBD2 (5 bases). Germline V CDR1 and CDR2: LNHDA, SQIVND (reference sequence). The CDR3 runs 14 residues. Deletions cut 3 bases from V and 5 bases from J, with 14 bases between.

This clone was seen many times. A much larger clone sits a single nucleotide away, making a read error possible. The chain is built from TRBV11-2 and TRBJ2-1, with D perhaps TRBD2 (6 bases). The CDR3 extends over 16 amino acids. The germline V gene encodes CDR1 SGHAT and CDR2 FQNNGV. The germline V and J ends were trimmed by 1 base and 8 bases, with 18 bases remaining between them. CDR3 loop: CASSLVWGSGNDEQFF. Here the CDR3 DNA reads TGTGCCAGCAGCTTAGTTTGGGGTAGCGGCAACGATGAGCAGTTCTTC.

The genes are TRBV13 and TRBJ2-2, with D perhaps TRBD2 (6 bases). Germline-derived CDR1 and CDR2 are PRHDT and FYEKMQ (reference sequence). Trimming removed 3 bases from V and 0 bases from J, with 14 bases in between. This CDR3 is 17 amino acids long. Written as DNA, the CDR3 is TGTGCCAGCAGCTTCTTCCGGGGGAGTGCGAACACCGGGGAGCTGTTTTTT. Translation: CASSFFRGSANTGELFF.

This clone was seen at least ten times. The rearrangement links TRBV4-1 to TRBJ2-3; 12 positions match TRBD2. The V gene end was trimmed by 0 bases and the J gene end by 10 bases; junction bases not matched to a gene: 17. CDR3 length: 19 amino acids. Germline V gene lookup returns CDR1 MGHRA and CDR2 YSYEKL. DNA for the CDR3: TGCGCCAGCAGCCAAGAACCCCCTAGCGGGAGGGATGATTTTACTCCGCAGTATTTT. Protein sequence: CASSQEPPSGRDDFTPQYF.

This clone was found many times. This chain links TRBV10-3 with TRBJ1-1; possible D gene TRBD1, 5 bases. The germline V gene encodes CDR1 ENHRY and CDR2 SYGVKD. The CDR3 extends over 12 amino acids. The V end was cut by 5 bases, the J end by 7 bases, with 11 bases between. CDR3 sequence (DNA): TGTGCCATCAGTAAAGGGGAGGGTGAAGCTTTCTTT. Residues: CAISKGEGEAFF.

This clone occurred many times. V and J are TRBV4-2 and TRBJ2-7; 7 bases map to TRBD2. Unmatched junction bases numbered 11, after V lost 3 bases and J lost 3 bases. The CDR3 extends over 16 amino acids. Germline V gene data show CDR1 as LGHNA and CDR2 as YNFKEQ. The CDR3 sequence: CASSHDPTSPFYEQYF. The CDR3 DNA sequence: TGTGCCAGCAGCCACGATCCGACTAGCCCTTTCTACGAGCAGTACTTC.

The chain combines TRBV20-1 with TRBJ2-5; a possible D gene is TRBD1 (6 bases). Germline CDR1 and CDR2: DFQATT and SNEGSKA (reference sequence). Trimming took off 2 bases at V and 4 bases at J, with 17 bases between the two ends. The CDR3 extends over 15 amino acids. The CDR3 DNA follows: TGCAGTGCTAGATTCTTTGGCAGGGGAGTAGAGACCCAGTACTTC. Translation gives CSARFFGRGVETQYF.

The CDR3 loop reads CASSSGPTATTNEKLFF. The CDR3 coding sequence is TGCGCCAGCAGCTCTGGACCGACCGCCACAACTAATGAAAAACTGTTTTTT. The chain uses TRBV5-1 and TRBJ1-4, with D unresolved. The CDR3 runs to 17 residues. Germline loops: CDR1 SGHRS, CDR2 YFSETQ. The germline V and J ends were trimmed by 3 bases and 0 bases, with 15 bases remaining between them.

The chain joins TRBV11-3 to TRBJ1-6; D remains unclear. The CDR3 sequence is 13 residues long. Trimming pared 1 base from V and 7 bases from J, leaving 5 bases between. The germline gives CDR1 SGHNT, CDR2 YENEEA. The CDR3 protein is CASSLAKNSPLHF. The CDR3 DNA follows: TGTGCCAGCAGCTTAGCGAAGAATTCACCCCTCCACTTT.

Many counts were recorded for this clone. J is TRBJ2-2 and V is TRBV6-1; 7 bases line up with TRBD1. V dropped 10 bases and J dropped 4; count of bases not matched to a gene: 9. The CDR3 loop spans 14 amino acids. Germline assignment: CDR1 MNHNS and CDR2 SASEGT. CDR3 DNA: TGTGCCATCCTATTACAGGGGAGCACCGGGGAGCTGTTTTTT. Translating it yields CAILLQGSTGELFF.